This T cell receptor (beta chain) was sequenced for a study of T cells in Graves' hyperthyroidism and ophthalmopathy. General observations from the study: Blood shared most expanded thyroid clonotypes above 0.001.

The V end was cut by 0 bases, the J end by 10 bases, with 13 bases between. Germline loops: CDR1 SNHLY, CDR2 FYNNEI. CDR3 length: 14 residues. The hyperthyroidism patients had all been newly diagnosed, and their disease duration was under 2 months. Their ages ranged from 18 to 65 years. Uncontrolled infection, other autoimmune disease, pregnancy or lactation excluded patients. This clonotype was recorded at least ten times. No antigen is known for it. Regions amplified from RNA transcripts were the TCR beta CDR3 regions. First-round RT-PCR targeting the TCR CDR3 was performed with the HTBI primer set. TCRdb itself ran the multiplex PCR reads through MiXCR, one entry per CDR3 protein. The sample includes under 350,000 distinct CDR3 sequences, 18% of them seen just once.

The receptor comes from a woman in her 50s with Graves' hyperthyroidism. V gene TRBV2 combines with J gene TRBJ2-1; D perhaps matches TRBD1 (7 bases). The sequencing input was blood. The CDR3 DNA sequence: TGTGCCAGCAGTGAAGCAGAGGAGGGACAGGAGCAGTTCTTC. As protein: CASSEAEEGQEQFF.